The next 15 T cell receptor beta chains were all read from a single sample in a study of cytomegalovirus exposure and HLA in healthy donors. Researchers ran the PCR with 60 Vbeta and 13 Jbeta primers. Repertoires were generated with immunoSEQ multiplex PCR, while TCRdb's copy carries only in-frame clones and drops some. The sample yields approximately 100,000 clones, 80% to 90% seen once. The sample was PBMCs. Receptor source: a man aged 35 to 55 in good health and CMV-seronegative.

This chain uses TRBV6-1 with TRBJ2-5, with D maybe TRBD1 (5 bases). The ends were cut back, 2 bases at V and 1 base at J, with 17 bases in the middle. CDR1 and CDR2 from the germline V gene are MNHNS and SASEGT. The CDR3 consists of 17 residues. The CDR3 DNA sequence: TGTGCCAGCAGTGAAATTTACCGGTGGGGCGGCCAAGAGACCCAGTACTTC. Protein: CASSEIYRWGGQETQYF.

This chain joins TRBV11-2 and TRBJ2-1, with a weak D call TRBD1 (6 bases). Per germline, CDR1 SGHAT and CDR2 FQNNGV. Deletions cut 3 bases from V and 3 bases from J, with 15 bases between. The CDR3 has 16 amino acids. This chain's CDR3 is CASSFLKGQNYNEQFF. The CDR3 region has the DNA TGTGCCAGCAGCTTCCTCAAAGGACAGAACTACAATGAGCAGTTCTTC. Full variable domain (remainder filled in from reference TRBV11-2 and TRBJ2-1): EAGVAQSPRYKIIEKRQSVAFWCNPISGHATLYWYQQILGQGPKLLIQFQNNGVVDDSQLPKDRFSAERLKGVDSTLKIQPAKLEDSAVYLCASSFLKGQNYNEQFFGPGTRLTVL.

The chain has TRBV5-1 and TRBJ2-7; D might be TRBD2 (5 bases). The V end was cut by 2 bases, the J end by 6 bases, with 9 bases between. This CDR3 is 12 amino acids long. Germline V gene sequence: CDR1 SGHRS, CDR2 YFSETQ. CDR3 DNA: TGCGCCAGCAGCTTTGCGGGCCGCGAGCAGTACTTC. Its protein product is CASSFAGREQYF.

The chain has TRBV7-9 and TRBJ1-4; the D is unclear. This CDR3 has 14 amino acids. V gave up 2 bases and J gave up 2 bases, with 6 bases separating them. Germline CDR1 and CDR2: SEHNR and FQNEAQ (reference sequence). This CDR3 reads CASSLTHTNEKLFF. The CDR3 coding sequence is TGTGCCAGCAGCTTAACACACACTAATGAAAAACTGTTTTTT.

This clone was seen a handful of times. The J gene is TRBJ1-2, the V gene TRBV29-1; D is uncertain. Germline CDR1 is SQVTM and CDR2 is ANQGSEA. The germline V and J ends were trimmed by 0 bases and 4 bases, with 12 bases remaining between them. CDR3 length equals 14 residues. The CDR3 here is CSVEDRSQIYGYTF. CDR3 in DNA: TGCAGCGTTGAAGATAGAAGCCAAATCTATGGCTACACCTTC.

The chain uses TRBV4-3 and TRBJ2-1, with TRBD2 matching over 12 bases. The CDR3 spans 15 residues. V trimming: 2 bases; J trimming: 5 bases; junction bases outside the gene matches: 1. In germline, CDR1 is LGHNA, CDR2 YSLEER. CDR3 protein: CASSQLAGGHNEQFF. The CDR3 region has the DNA TGCGCCAGCAGCCAACTAGCGGGGGGGCACAATGAGCAGTTCTTC.

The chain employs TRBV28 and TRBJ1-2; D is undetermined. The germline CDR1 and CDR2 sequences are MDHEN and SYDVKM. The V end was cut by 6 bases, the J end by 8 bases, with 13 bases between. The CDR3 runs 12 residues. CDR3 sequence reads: CASRSLAEGYTF. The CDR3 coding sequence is TGTGCCAGCAGAAGCCTAGCGGAGGGCTACACCTTC.

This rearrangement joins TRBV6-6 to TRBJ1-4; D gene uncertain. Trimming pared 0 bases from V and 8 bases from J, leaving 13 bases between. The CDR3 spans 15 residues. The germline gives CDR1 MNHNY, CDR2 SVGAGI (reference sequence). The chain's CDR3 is CASSYSGLPKEKLFF. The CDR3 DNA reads TGTGCCAGCAGTTACTCCGGGTTGCCGAAGGAAAAACTGTTTTTT.

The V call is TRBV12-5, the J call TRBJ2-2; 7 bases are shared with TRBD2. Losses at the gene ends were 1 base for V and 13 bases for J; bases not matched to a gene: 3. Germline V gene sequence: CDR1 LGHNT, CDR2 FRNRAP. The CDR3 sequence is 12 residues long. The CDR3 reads CASGLDPSGLFF. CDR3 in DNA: TGTGCTAGTGGTTTGGACCCTAGCGGGCTGTTTTTT.

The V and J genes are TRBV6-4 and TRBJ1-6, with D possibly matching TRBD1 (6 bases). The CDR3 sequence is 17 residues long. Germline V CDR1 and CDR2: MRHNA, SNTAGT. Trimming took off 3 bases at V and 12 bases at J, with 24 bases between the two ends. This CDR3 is CASSENMDRAAVGPLHF. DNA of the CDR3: TGTGCCAGCAGTGAGAACATGGACAGAGCCGCTGTAGGACCCCTCCACTTT.

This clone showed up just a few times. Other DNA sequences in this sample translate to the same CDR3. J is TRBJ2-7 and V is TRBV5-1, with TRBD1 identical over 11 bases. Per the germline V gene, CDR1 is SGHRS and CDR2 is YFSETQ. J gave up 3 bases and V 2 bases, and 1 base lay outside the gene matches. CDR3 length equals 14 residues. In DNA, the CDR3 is TGCGCCAGCAGCTTCGGGACAGGGGGCTACGAGCAGTACTTC. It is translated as CASSFGTGGYEQYF. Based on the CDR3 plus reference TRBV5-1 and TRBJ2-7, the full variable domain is KAGVTQTPRYLIKTRGQQVTLSCSPISGHRSVSWYQQTPGQGLQFLFEYFSETQRNKGNFPGRFSGRQFSNSRSEMNVSTLELGDSALYLCASSFGTGGYEQYFGPGTRLTVT.

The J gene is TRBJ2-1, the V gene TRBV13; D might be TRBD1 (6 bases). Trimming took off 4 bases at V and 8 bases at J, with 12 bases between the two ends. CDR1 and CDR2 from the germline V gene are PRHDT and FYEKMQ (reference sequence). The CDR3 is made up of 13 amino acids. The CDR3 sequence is CASSYPGAHEQFF. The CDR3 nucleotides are TGTGCCAGCAGCTACCCAGGGGCCCATGAGCAGTTCTTC.

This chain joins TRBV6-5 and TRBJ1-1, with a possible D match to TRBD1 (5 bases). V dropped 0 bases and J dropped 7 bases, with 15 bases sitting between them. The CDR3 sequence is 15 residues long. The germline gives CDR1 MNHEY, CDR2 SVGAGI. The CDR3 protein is CASSYSNTGRVEAFF. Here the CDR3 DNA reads TGTGCCAGCAGTTACTCGAATACAGGTCGGGTTGAAGCTTTCTTT.

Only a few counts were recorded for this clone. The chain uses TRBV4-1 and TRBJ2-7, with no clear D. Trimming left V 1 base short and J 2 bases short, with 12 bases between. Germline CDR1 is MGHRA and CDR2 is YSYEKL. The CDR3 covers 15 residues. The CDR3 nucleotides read TGCGCCAGCAGCCAAGGTAGTTTGACTCCCTACGAGCAGTACTTC. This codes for CASSQGSLTPYEQYF.

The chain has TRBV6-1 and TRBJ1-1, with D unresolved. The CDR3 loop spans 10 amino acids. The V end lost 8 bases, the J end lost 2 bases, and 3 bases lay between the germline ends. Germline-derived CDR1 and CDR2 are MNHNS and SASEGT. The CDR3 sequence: CASLNTEAFF. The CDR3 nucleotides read TGTGCCAGCCTCAACACTGAAGCTTTCTTT.